The sequence of this T cell receptor (beta chain) was determined in a study of naive and memory T cell subsets. Both TRBC1 and TRBC2 were covered by a beta constant-region primer of two equimolar oligonucleotides. MiXCR, run by TCRdb on the UMI-ligation and nested PCR reads, gives a single entry per CDR3 protein. The sample yields roughly 21,000 distinct CDR3 sequences, 9.5% to 11% seen once. In its sample, this clonotype was seen many times. Its antigen is not identified. Study results and caveats: Over 85% of naive TCR sequences appeared only once, unlike memory subsets. Naive and memory repertoire findings lacked a ground truth for validation. In CD4 and CD8 cells, diversity dropped from naive through EMRA.

The trim removed 3 bases at V and 0 bases at J, leaving 11 bases unmatched. Germline CDR1 SGHVS, CDR2 FNYEAQ. The CDR3 contains 19 residues. Alpha and beta libraries were amplified separately from the second PCR onward. The rearrangement links TRBV7-6 to TRBJ2-1; TRBD2 matches at 10 bases. The sequenced sample was central memory CD8+ T cells from blood. This TCR was recovered from a human donor in good health. In nucleotides, the CDR3 is TGTGCCAGCAGCTTCGGGAGCGGGAGGGCCGGAAGCTCCTACAATGAGCAGTTCTTC. Amino acids: CASSFGSGRAGSSYNEQFF. Using reference TRBV7-6 and TRBJ2-1 for the parts outside the CDR3, the full variable domain is GAGVSQSPRYKVTKRGQDVALRCDPISGHVSLYWYRQALGQGPEFLTYFNYEAQQDKSGLPNDRFSAERPEGSISTLTIQRTEQRDSAMYRCASSFGSGRAGSSYNEQFFGPGTRLTVL.